The clone carrying this TCR beta chain was detected ten times or more. The missing CDR3 end, 3 residues past where the read stops, is filled in from the germline J gene. Only in-frame clones appear in the TCRdb table, and some are missing; sequencing was by immunoSEQ multiplex PCR. This repertoire holds approximately 45,000 clones, and none appear only once. CDR3 length: 14 residues. CDR1 SGHAT and CDR2 FQNNGV come from the germline V gene. V trimming: 3 bases; J trimming: 4 bases; junction bases outside the gene matches: 2. The data belong to a study of T cell clonality in common variable immunodeficiency.

The rearrangement links TRBV11-2 to TRBJ2-3; 9 bases match TRBD1. Sequencing was done on a sample of peripheral blood mononuclear cells. The sequence derives from a person aged 18-70 years in good health. Partial CDR3 DNA: TGTGCCAGCAGCTTGGACAGGGGATCAGATACG. This sequence encodes CASSLDRGSDT. The CDR3, in full, reads CASSLDRGSDTQYF.